Presented here are 26 T cell receptor beta chains from one specimen sequenced in a study of post-analysis software for immune sequencing data. General study findings and limits: The study found TRBV5-6, TRBV5-1 and TRBV20-1 among roughly 5 TRBV segments more frequent in patients than controls.

TCR beta cDNA libraries had unique molecular identifiers. From the PCR reads, TCRdb called clonotypes with MiXCR, one entry per CDR3 protein. The sample records roughly 730,000 distinct CDR3 sequences, just under 30% being singletons. Antigen specificity for these receptors is unknown. Sample: blood. These receptors were collected from a girl aged 5-17 years with multiple sclerosis.

This clonotype turned up a few times. This chain joins TRBV4-3 and TRBJ2-7, with D tentatively TRBD2 (5 bases). The CDR3 is made up of 16 amino acids. CDR1 is LGHNA, CDR2 YSLEER, per germline. V shed 0 bases and J shed 5 bases, with 17 bases lying between them. The CDR3 region has the DNA TGCGCCAGCAGCCAAGATAGCGCTCTCTTAACCGACGAGCAGTACTTC. Amino acid sequence: CASSQDSALLTDEQYF.

The rearrangement uses TRBV6-4 and TRBJ2-3; D gene uncertain. V gave up 4 bases and J gave up 4 bases, with 15 bases separating them. CDR1 is MRHNA, CDR2 SNTAGT, per germline. CDR3 length: 15 residues. CDR3 sequence reads: CASSASADRADTQYF. In nucleotides, the CDR3 is TGTGCCAGCAGTGCCTCGGCAGATCGGGCAGATACGCAGTATTTT.

The gene calls are TRBV6-1 and TRBJ2-7, with TRBD2 identical over 9 bases. The CDR3 extends over 15 amino acids. Germline V gives CDR1 MNHNS, CDR2 SASEGT. V was clipped by 6 bases and J by 7 bases; unmatched bases: 13. The CDR3 DNA is TGTGCCAGCAGATCTCCGGGACTAGCCGCGGAAGAGCAGTACTTC. Its translation is CASRSPGLAAEEQYF.

This clonotype has a count of ten or more. The chain recombines TRBV12-3 or TRBV12-4 with TRBJ2-6; 8 bases are shared with TRBD1. CDR3 length: 17 amino acids. V was clipped by 6 bases and J by 4 bases; unmatched bases: 11. DNA of the CDR3: TGTGCCAGCAGCCCTAGAGACAGGGGCACCGGGGCCAACGTCCTGACTTTC. Its translation: CASSPRDRGTGANVLTF.

This sequence joins TRBV28 and TRBJ2-1; possible D gene TRBD1, 6 bases. Trimming shortened V by 6 bases and J by 13 bases, and 19 bases separated the two germline ends. Germline assignment: CDR1 MDHEN and CDR2 SYDVKM. The CDR3 covers 13 residues. CDR3 amino acids: CASRPTGKETQFF. The CDR3 nucleotides are TGTGCCAGCAGGCCCACAGGGAAAGAGACCCAGTTCTTC.

The chain joins TRBV2 to TRBJ1-5; no reliable D call. Germline V gives CDR1 SNHLY, CDR2 FYNNEI. This CDR3 has 13 residues. The V end was cut by 4 bases, the J end by 4 bases, with 8 bases between. The CDR3 region has the DNA TGTGCCAGCAGTGCAACGGAAAATCAGCCCCAGCATTTT. Translating it yields CASSATENQPQHF.

This clonotype showed up just a few times. V usage is TRBV7-9 and J usage is TRBJ2-1; D might be TRBD2 (6 bases). CDR3 length: 15 amino acids. V lost 5 bases to trimming and J lost 8 bases, with 19 bases between them. Per the germline V gene, CDR1 is SEHNR and CDR2 is FQNEAQ (reference sequence). CDR3 protein: CASSRVGREIDEQFF. CDR3 sequence (DNA): TGTGCCAGCAGCCGGGTGGGGCGGGAAATCGATGAGCAGTTCTTC.

V usage is TRBV20-1 and J usage is TRBJ2-3; 8 bases are a match to TRBD2. The germline gives CDR1 DFQATT, CDR2 SNEGSKA (reference sequence). The CDR3 sequence is 13 residues long. The J segment lost 4 bases and the V segment lost 1 base, leaving 1 base of the junction unmatched. The CDR3 bases are TGCAGTGCTAGAGGAGCGGGAGCAGATACGCAGTATTTT. This codes for CSARGAGADTQYF.

This clonotype came up a few times. The CDR3 here is CASSQGPPTSNQPQHF. CDR3 in DNA: TGTGCCAGCAGCCAAGGGCCTCCGACTAGCAATCAGCCCCAGCATTTT. The chain couples TRBV3-1 to TRBJ1-5; D is undetermined. V was shortened by 1 base and J by 0 bases, with 10 bases between the two germline ends. The CDR3 has 16 amino acids. Germline-derived CDR1 and CDR2 are LGHDT and YNNKEL (reference sequence).

This clonotype turned up a few times. The chain recombines TRBV5-1 with TRBJ2-7; no clear D. V lost 0 bases to trimming and J lost 10 bases, with 8 bases between them. Germline V lookup: CDR1 SGHRS, CDR2 YFSETQ. There are 11 residues in the CDR3. Written as DNA, the CDR3 is TGCGCCAGCAGCTTGGAAGCCTTACAGTACTTC. As protein: CASSLEALQYF.

This clonotype was found many times. This chain links TRBV5-1 with TRBJ2-5; D unresolved. The CDR3 is 13 residues long. Germline loops: CDR1 SGHRS, CDR2 YFSETQ. The germline V and J ends were trimmed by 0 bases and 2 bases, with 5 bases remaining between them. CDR3 DNA: TGCGCCAGCAGCTTGGACACACAAGAGACCCAGTACTTC. Its protein product is CASSLDTQETQYF. The full variable domain, with the rest looked up from reference TRBV5-1 and TRBJ2-5, is KAGVTQTPRYLIKTRGQQVTLSCSPISGHRSVSWYQQTPGQGLQFLFEYFSETQRNKGNFPGRFSGRQFSNSRSEMNVSTLELGDSALYLCASSLDTQETQYFGPGTRLLVL.

This chain's CDR3 is CSVRFIREQFF. The CDR3 nucleotides are TGCAGTGTGCGGTTTATTAGAGAGCAGTTCTTC. The gene calls are TRBV20-1 and TRBJ2-1; no definite D call. CDR1 DFQATT and CDR2 SNEGSKA come from the germline V gene (reference sequence). The CDR3 totals 11 residues. Trimming removed 7 bases at V and 10 bases at J, with 14 bases between.

This clonotype was seen a few times. The CDR3 loop reads CASRTSGSYNEQFF. CDR3 DNA: TGTGCCAGCAGGACTAGCGGGAGCTACAATGAGCAGTTCTTC. The V call is TRBV6-1, the J call TRBJ2-1, with 12 bases lining up with TRBD2. V dropped 6 bases and J dropped 3; count of bases not matched to a gene: 0. Germline V gene sequence: CDR1 MNHNS, CDR2 SASEGT. The CDR3 runs 14 residues.

This clonotype was counted a few times. CDR3 amino acids: CASRLTGGAGETQYF. Written as DNA, the CDR3 is TGTGCCAGCAGGCTAACAGGGGGCGCAGGGGAGACCCAGTACTTC. J is TRBJ2-7 and V is TRBV27; TRBD1 agrees at 9 bases. With the DNA end fitting TRBJ2-5 better, the J assignment may be wrong. The CDR3 sequence is 15 residues long. Germline loops: CDR1 MNHEY, CDR2 SMNVEV (reference sequence).

V and J are TRBV12-3 or TRBV12-4 and TRBJ1-5; D is uncertain. The CDR3 has 11 amino acids. V lost 3 bases and J lost 13, with 10 bases in between. The CDR3 spells CASSLTGPQHF. CDR3 sequence (DNA): TGTGCCAGCAGTTTGACCGGGCCGCAGCATTTT.

This clonotype has more than one count but fewer than ten. The rearrangement uses TRBV7-9 and TRBJ1-2, with 7 bases lining up with TRBD1. The CDR3 runs 16 residues. V was clipped by 5 bases and J by 5 bases; unmatched bases: 14. Germline loops: CDR1 SEHNR, CDR2 FQNEAQ (reference sequence). In DNA form, the CDR3 reads TGTGCCAGCAGCCTCTCCTCAGAGGACAGGCTTTATGGCTACACCTTC. Protein product: CASSLSSEDRLYGYTF. The full variable domain, rest sourced from reference TRBV7-9 and TRBJ1-2, is DTGVSQNPRHKITKRGQNVTFRCDPISEHNRLYWYRQTLGQGPEFLTYFQNEAQLEKSRLLSDRFSAERPKGSFSTLEIQRTEQGDSAMYLCASSLSSEDRLYGYTFGSGTRLTVV.

This clonotype was counted ten times or more. The J gene is TRBJ2-1, the V gene TRBV7-9, with 10 bases identical to TRBD2. After removal of 2 bases from V and 9 bases from J, the junction contained 7 bases not matched to a gene. Germline-derived CDR1 and CDR2 are SEHNR and FQNEAQ (reference sequence). This CDR3 comprises 15 residues. CDR3 DNA sequence: TGTGCCAGCAGCTTACATGGGACTAGCGACGGTGAGCAGTTCTTC. Amino acids: CASSLHGTSDGEQFF. Full variable domain (missing parts from reference TRBV7-9 and TRBJ2-1): DTGVSQNPRHKITKRGQNVTFRCDPISEHNRLYWYRQTLGQGPEFLTYFQNEAQLEKSRLLSDRFSAERPKGSFSTLEIQRTEQGDSAMYLCASSLHGTSDGEQFFGPGTRLTVL.

The J gene is TRBJ2-5, the V gene TRBV20-1; 9 nucleotides agree with TRBD2. The V gene's germline CDR1 is DFQATT and CDR2 SNEGSKA (reference sequence). V gave up 1 base and J gave up 5 bases; unmatched junction bases: 8. The CDR3 extends over 15 amino acids. CDR3 protein: CSARGAGGPMETQYF. In DNA, the CDR3 is TGCAGTGCTAGAGGCGCGGGGGGGCCGATGGAGACCCAGTACTTC.

This clonotype was counted only a few times. The chain joins TRBV7-2 to TRBJ1-6; D gene ambiguous. Germline lookup yields CDR1 SGHTA and CDR2 FQGNSA. V lost 0 bases, J lost 13 bases, and 13 bases lay in between. The CDR3 totals 14 residues. The CDR3 sequence: CASSLARELQPLHF. The CDR3 region has the DNA TGTGCCAGCAGCTTAGCGCGGGAACTGCAGCCCCTCCACTTT.

This clonotype showed up just a few times. The chain links TRBV10-3 to TRBJ2-7; no definite D call. The V gene's germline CDR1 is ENHRY and CDR2 SYGVKD. The germline V and J ends were trimmed by 5 bases and 6 bases, with 20 bases remaining between them. The CDR3 runs 15 residues. CDR3 loop: CAISHGPAPDGEQYF. The CDR3 nucleotides read TGTGCCATCAGTCACGGGCCTGCCCCCGATGGCGAGCAGTACTTC.

A single count supports this clonotype. The chain links TRBV24-1 to TRBJ2-7; tentative D call: TRBD2 (6 bases). From germline, CDR1 is KGHDR and CDR2 SFDVKD. With 5 bases removed from V and 9 bases from J, the gap between germline ends came to 22 bases. CDR3 length equals 15 residues. This chain's CDR3 is CATSGSGLRTGRQYF. The DNA of the CDR3 is TGTGCCACCAGTGGCTCGGGACTCCGGACGGGGAGGCAGTACTTC.

Worth noting for this clonotype: The junction departs from germline at one end; a sequencing error may be responsible. The rearrangement joins TRBV7-9 to TRBJ1-2, with 7 bases lining up with TRBD1. Germline values: CDR1 SEHNR, CDR2 FQNEAQ (reference sequence). This CDR3 is 15 amino acids long. The CDR3 loop reads CASSFSGRGTYDYTF. CDR3 nucleotides: TGTGCCAGCAGCTTTTCGGGCAGGGGGACCTATGACTACACCTTC. The full variable domain, completed using reference TRBV7-9 and TRBJ1-2, is DTGVSQNPRHKITKRGQNVTFRCDPISEHNRLYWYRQTLGQGPEFLTYFQNEAQLEKSRLLSDRFSAERPKGSFSTLEIQRTEQGDSAMYLCASSFSGRGTYDYTFGSGTRLTVV.

This clonotype was recorded many times. The chain carries TRBV29-1 and TRBJ2-7, with a weak D call TRBD2 (6 bases). The germline gives CDR1 SQVTM, CDR2 ANQGSEA. There are 13 residues in the CDR3. The V gene lost 2 bases and the J gene lost 2 bases, with 10 bases spanning the gap. The CDR3 nucleotides read TGCAGCGTTGAAAGTCGCGGGACCTACGAGCAGTACTTC. It encodes CSVESRGTYEQYF.

This clonotype was recorded a few times. This chain uses TRBV9 with TRBJ2-1; 9 bases match TRBD2. V lost 4 bases to trimming and J lost 7 bases; unmatched junction nucleotides: 6. The germline V gene has CDR1 SGDLS and CDR2 YYNGEE. The CDR3 loop spans 14 amino acids. This CDR3 is CASSPSGIRNEQFF. The CDR3 region has the DNA TGTGCCAGCAGCCCTAGCGGGATACGGAATGAGCAGTTCTTC.

This clonotype was found many times. The chain couples TRBV5-1 to TRBJ2-7; TRBD1 matches 7 bases. The length of the CDR3 is 13 residues. With V trimmed by 3 bases and J by 3 bases, 3 bases remained unmatched. Germline-derived CDR1 and CDR2 are SGHRS and YFSETQ. CDR3 loop: CASSSWTGYEQYF. In DNA, the CDR3 is TGCGCCAGCAGCTCCTGGACAGGCTACGAGCAGTACTTC.

This clonotype was detected only a few times. The chain is built from TRBV18 and TRBJ1-4; D not certain. The length of the CDR3 is 14 residues. V was pared by 6 bases and J by 6 bases, with 14 bases between. Germline V gene data show CDR1 as KGHSH and CDR2 as LQKENI. The CDR3: CASSPIPEHEKLFF. For the CDR3, the DNA is TGTGCCAGCTCGCCGATCCCGGAGCATGAAAAACTGTTTTTT.